This T cell receptor (beta chain) was documented in a study of spatial heterogeneity in lung cancer. Study-wide context: Those follow-up PBMC samples that were available underwent sequencing, at a median interval of around 26 months following resection.

Study-level points and caveats: Resection blood, more than follow-up blood, showed ubiquitous expanded tumor TCRs.

The germline V gene has CDR1 KGHDR and CDR2 SFDVKD. V shed 6 bases and J shed 8 bases, with 16 bases lying between them. This CDR3 has 15 residues. In the library, each TCR cDNA molecule bore its own unique molecular identifier. TCRdb re-analysed the 5' RACE reads in MiXCR, keeping a single row per CDR3 protein. The table has more than 95,000 distinct CDR3 sequences, 12% seen once. Described time point: blood at routine non-recurrence follow-up after resection. The sequenced material consisted of unsorted whole RNA from tumor, nontumor lung or frozen PBMC. This clonotype was counted only a few times. Its antigen is unidentified.

The input for sequencing was PBMCs, taken at follow-up. The gene calls are TRBV24-1 and TRBJ1-6; D not certain. This TCR was sampled from a male donor with early-stage non-small cell lung cancer. The CDR3 loop reads CATSKGNLRDSPLHF. Here the CDR3 DNA reads TGTGCCACCAGTAAAGGGAATCTTCGGGATTCACCCCTCCACTTT.